This T cell receptor beta chain was identified during a study of blood T cell repertoires in COVID-19. Study-level background: The United States, Italy and Spain were the sources of the acute and convalescent COVID-19 samples. The cDNA or gDNA used as material had been derived from T cells, B-cell-depleted T cells, or PBMCs.

Clones were sequenced by immunoSEQ multiplex PCR, and TCRdb holds only the in-frame ones, with some missing. The sample carries 150,000 to 200,000 clones, around four fifths recorded once. Seattle-derived patients entered the study during active infection and were followed longitudinally. Trimming cost V 6 bases and J 0 bases, with 12 bases left between them. Per germline, CDR1 SGHTA and CDR2 FQGTGA. This CDR3 has 14 residues. Sequenced: peripheral blood. The chain is built from TRBV7-3 and TRBJ2-7, with a weak D call TRBD2 (6 bases). This TCR came from a man in his 60s with COVID-19, enrolled during active disease. The CDR3 here is CASSRDGSSYEQYF. The CDR3 coding sequence is TGTGCCAGCAGTCGAGACGGGAGCTCCTACGAGCAGTACTTC.